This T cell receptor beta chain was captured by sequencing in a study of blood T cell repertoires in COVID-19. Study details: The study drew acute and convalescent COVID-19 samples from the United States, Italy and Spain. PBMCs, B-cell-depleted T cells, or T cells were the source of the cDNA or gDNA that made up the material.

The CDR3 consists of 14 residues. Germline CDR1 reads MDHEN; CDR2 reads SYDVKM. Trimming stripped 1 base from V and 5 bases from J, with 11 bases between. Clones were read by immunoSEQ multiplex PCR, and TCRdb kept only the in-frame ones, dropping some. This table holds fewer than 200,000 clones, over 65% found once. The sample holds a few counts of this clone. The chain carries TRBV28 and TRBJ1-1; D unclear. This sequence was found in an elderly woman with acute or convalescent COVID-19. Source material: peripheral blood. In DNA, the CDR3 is TGTGCCAGCAGTTTATATCAGGTCAGGACTGAAGCTTTCTTT. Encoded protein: CASSLYQVRTEAFF.